Below, 7 T cell receptor beta chains from the same sample are listed, as sequenced in a study of T cell responses to AZD1222 COVID-19 vaccine. Clones were sequenced by immunoSEQ multiplex PCR, and TCRdb holds only the in-frame ones, with some missing. The sample contains approximately 130,000 clones, 85% to 95% of which appear only once. The source material was peripheral blood, sampled on day 0 of AZD1222 vaccination. The origin of the receptors is an adult in good health.

The chain carries TRBV19 and TRBJ1-6; 9 bases map to TRBD1. J was trimmed by 9 bases and V by 10 bases; bases with no gene match: 7. The CDR3 sequence is 13 residues long. Germline CDR1 is LNHDA and CDR2 is SQIVND (reference sequence). CDR3: CATQGQGFSPLHF. The DNA of the CDR3 is TGTGCCACCCAGGGACAGGGTTTTTCACCCCTCCACTTT.

This clone has more than one count but fewer than ten. The rearrangement uses TRBV5-1 and TRBJ1-1; TRBD1 agrees at 7 bases. Trimming took 3 bases from V and 0 from J; bases not matched to a gene: 5. The CDR3 has 15 amino acids. CDR1 and CDR2 (germline): SGHRS, YFSETQ. CDR3 loop: CASSSGDSLNTEAFF. The CDR3 DNA sequence: TGCGCCAGCAGCTCGGGGGACAGTTTGAACACTGAAGCTTTCTTT.

The rearrangement links TRBV30 to TRBJ1-2, with D perhaps matching TRBD1 (6 bases). Trimming shortened V by 1 base and J by 9 bases, and 15 bases separated the two germline ends. This CDR3 spans 13 amino acids. Per the germline V gene, CDR1 is GTSNPN and CDR2 is SVGIG (reference sequence). The CDR3 loop is CAWSARGRARYTF. CDR3 DNA: TGTGCCTGGAGTGCACGGGGGCGGGCGCGCTACACCTTC.

The chain employs TRBV28 and TRBJ2-2; D is uncertain. The germline V and J ends were trimmed by 3 bases and 6 bases, with 5 bases remaining between them. The germline V gene encodes CDR1 MDHEN and CDR2 SYDVKM. This CDR3 is built from 12 residues. The DNA for the CDR3 is TGTGCCAGCAGTTTTTCCCCCGGGGAGCTGTTTTTT. Translated, it gives CASSFSPGELFF.

The chain links TRBV6-5 to TRBJ1-4; TRBD1 might be the D (6 bases). Trimming left V 2 bases short and J 9 bases short, with 10 bases between. The CDR3 has 13 residues. The V gene's germline CDR1 is MNHEY and CDR2 SVGAGI. The CDR3, as DNA: TGTGCCAGCAGTTACGCAACAGGGAAAAAACTGTTTTTT. Translation: CASSYATGKKLFF.

The chain employs TRBV7-2 and TRBJ1-6, with D possibly being TRBD1 (5 bases). Trimming shortened V by 2 bases and J by 8 bases, and 13 bases separated the two germline ends. The CDR3 length is 15 residues. Germline CDR1 and CDR2: SGHTA and FQGNSA. CDR3 sequence (DNA): TGTGCCAGCAGCTTACGCAGGGTGAAGGATTCACCCCTCCACTTT. This translates into CASSLRRVKDSPLHF.

The rearrangement links TRBV6-5 to TRBJ1-1, with D unresolved. V was clipped by 4 bases and J by 1 base, with 7 bases between them. CDR1 MNHEY and CDR2 SVGAGI come from the germline V gene. CDR3 length: 13 amino acids. CDR3 bases: TGTGCCAGCAGTTTCCGGGGGAACACTGAAGCTTTCTTT. As protein: CASSFRGNTEAFF.